One and the same sample provided the 8 T cell receptor beta chains below, sequenced in a study of technical replicates of blood from a few donors. Sequencing was performed with immunoSEQ multiplex PCR; in TCRdb, only in-frame clones are kept and a portion is missing. This sample has 80,000 or so clones, with 95% to 98% found just once. The sequenced sample was T cells isolated from PBMCs. The receptors come from a human donor in good health.

In its sample, this clone was seen once. The chain couples TRBV29-1 to TRBJ2-1, with 11 bases that match TRBD2. The CDR3 loop spans 15 amino acids. V lost 3 bases to trimming and J lost 6 bases; unmatched junction nucleotides: 7. From germline, CDR1 is SQVTM and CDR2 ANQGSEA. The CDR3: CSVDVSSGRANEQFF. CDR3 DNA: TGCAGCGTTGATGTGAGTAGCGGGAGGGCCAATGAGCAGTTCTTC.

The rearrangement links TRBV5-6 to TRBJ2-5; tentative D call: TRBD2 (6 bases). Germline CDR1 reads SGHDT; CDR2 reads YYEEEE. V lost 3 bases, J lost 4 bases, and 16 bases lay in between. The CDR3 has 15 residues. This CDR3 reads CASSWRGSGRETQYF. CDR3 coding DNA: TGTGCCAGCAGCTGGAGGGGCAGCGGACGAGAGACCCAGTACTTC.

The chain employs TRBV10-1 and TRBJ2-7; 7 bases line up with TRBD2. The CDR3 sequence is 16 residues long. Germline V gene sequence: CDR1 WNHNN, CDR2 SYGVQD (reference sequence). V gave up 3 bases and J gave up 0 bases; unmatched junction bases: 8. Here the CDR3 DNA reads TGCGCCAGCAGTGATCCAGCGGGACCGAGCTCCTACGAGCAGTACTTC. Encoded protein: CASSDPAGPSSYEQYF.

V usage is TRBV6-5 and J usage is TRBJ1-1, with a possible D match to TRBD1 (6 bases). In germline, CDR1 is MNHEY, CDR2 SVGAGI. This CDR3 is built from 16 residues. Trimming cost V 3 bases and J 5 bases, with 19 bases left between them. DNA of the CDR3: TGTGCCAGCAGTTATCGCCAGGGGTCGTCGAGGACTGAAGCTTTCTTT. It codes for CASSYRQGSSRTEAFF.

This clone has a single count. V and J are TRBV29-1 and TRBJ2-2; 7 nucleotides align to TRBD1. Germline CDR1 SQVTM, CDR2 ANQGSEA. This CDR3 is 13 amino acids long. V lost 6 bases to trimming and J lost 2 bases; unmatched junction nucleotides: 3. The CDR3 region is CSVRTGNTGELFF. The CDR3 nucleotides are TGCAGCGTGAGGACAGGTAACACCGGGGAGCTGTTTTTT.

This clone was observed a few times. V usage is TRBV19 and J usage is TRBJ2-3; D not resolved. The germline CDR1 and CDR2 sequences are LNHDA and SQIVND (reference sequence). The V and J ends lost 1 base and 6 bases respectively, with 11 bases between them. The CDR3 consists of 14 residues. CDR3 nucleotides: TGTGCCAGTAGTATAGTGAACTCTAGGGATACGCAGTATTTT. It translates to CASSIVNSRDTQYF.

In its sample, this clone was seen once. The chain couples TRBV5-5 to TRBJ2-1, with D possibly matching TRBD1 (5 bases). V was trimmed by 4 bases and J by 3 bases, leaving 14 bases between them. The CDR3 is made up of 15 amino acids. The germline V gene has CDR1 SGHKS and CDR2 YYEKEE (reference sequence). The CDR3 spells CASSQGVGDYNEQFF. The CDR3 nucleotides read TGTGCCAGCAGCCAAGGGGTAGGGGACTACAATGAGCAGTTCTTC.

The rearrangement uses TRBV6-1 and TRBJ1-2; D remains unclear. Trimming stripped 8 bases from V and 8 bases from J, with 15 bases between. There are 12 residues in the CDR3. Germline V lookup: CDR1 MNHNS, CDR2 SASEGT. CDR3 in amino acids: CASGGSGYGYTF. The CDR3 DNA reads TGTGCCAGCGGAGGCAGCGGATACGGCTACACCTTC.